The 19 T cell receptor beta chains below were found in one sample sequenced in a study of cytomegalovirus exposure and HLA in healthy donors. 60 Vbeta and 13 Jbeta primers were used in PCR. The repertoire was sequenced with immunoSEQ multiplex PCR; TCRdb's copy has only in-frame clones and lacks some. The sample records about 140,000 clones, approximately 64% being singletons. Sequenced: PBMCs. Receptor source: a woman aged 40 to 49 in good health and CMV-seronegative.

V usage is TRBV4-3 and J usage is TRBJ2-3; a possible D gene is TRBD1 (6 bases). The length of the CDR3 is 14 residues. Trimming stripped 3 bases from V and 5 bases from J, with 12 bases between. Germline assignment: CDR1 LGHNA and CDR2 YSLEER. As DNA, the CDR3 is TGCGCCAGCAGCCACTCAGCAGGGGAAGATACGCAGTATTTT. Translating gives CASSHSAGEDTQYF.

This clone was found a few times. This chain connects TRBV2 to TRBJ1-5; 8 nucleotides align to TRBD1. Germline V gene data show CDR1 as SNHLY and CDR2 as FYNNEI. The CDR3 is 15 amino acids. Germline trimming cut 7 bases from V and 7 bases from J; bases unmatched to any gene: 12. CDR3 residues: CASTADREREQPQHF. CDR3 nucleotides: TGTGCCAGCACCGCGGACAGGGAAAGGGAACAGCCCCAGCATTTT.

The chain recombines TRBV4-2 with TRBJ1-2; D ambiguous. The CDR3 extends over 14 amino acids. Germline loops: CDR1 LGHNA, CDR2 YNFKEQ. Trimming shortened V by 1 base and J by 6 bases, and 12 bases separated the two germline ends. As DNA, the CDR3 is TGTGCCAGCAGCCAAGCCGGGGTACAAGATGGCTACACCTTC. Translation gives CASSQAGVQDGYTF.

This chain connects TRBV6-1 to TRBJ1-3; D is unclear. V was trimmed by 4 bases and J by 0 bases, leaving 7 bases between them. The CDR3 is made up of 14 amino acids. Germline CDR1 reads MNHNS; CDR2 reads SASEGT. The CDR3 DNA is TGTGCCAGCAGTGTGGGAGTCTCTGGAAACACCATATATTTT. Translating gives CASSVGVSGNTIYF.

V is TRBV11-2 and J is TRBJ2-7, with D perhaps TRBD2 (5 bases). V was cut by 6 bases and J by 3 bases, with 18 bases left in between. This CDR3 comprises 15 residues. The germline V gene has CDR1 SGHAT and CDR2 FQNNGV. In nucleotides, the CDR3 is TGTGCCAGCAGTTGGCCCCGCGCGGGTTACTACGAGCAGTACTTC. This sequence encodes CASSWPRAGYYEQYF.

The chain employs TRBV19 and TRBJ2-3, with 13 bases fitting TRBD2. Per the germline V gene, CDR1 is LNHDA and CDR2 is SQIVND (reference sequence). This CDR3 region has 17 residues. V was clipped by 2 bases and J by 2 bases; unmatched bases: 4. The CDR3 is CASSISGTSGVTDTQYF. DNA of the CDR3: TGTGCCAGTAGTATATCCGGGACTAGCGGGGTCACAGATACGCAGTATTTT.

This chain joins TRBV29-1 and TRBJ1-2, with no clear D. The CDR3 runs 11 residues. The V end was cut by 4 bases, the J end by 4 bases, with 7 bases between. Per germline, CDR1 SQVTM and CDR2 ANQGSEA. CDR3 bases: TGCAGCGTTGCGGGAGCCTATGGCTACACCTTC. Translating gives CSVAGAYGYTF.

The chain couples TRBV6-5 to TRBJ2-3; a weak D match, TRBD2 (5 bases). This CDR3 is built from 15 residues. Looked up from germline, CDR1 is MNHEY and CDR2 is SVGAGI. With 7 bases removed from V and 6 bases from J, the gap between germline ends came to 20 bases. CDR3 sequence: CASNSGSGRSDTQYF. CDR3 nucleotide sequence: TGTGCCAGCAATTCAGGCTCTGGGAGAAGCGATACGCAGTATTTT.

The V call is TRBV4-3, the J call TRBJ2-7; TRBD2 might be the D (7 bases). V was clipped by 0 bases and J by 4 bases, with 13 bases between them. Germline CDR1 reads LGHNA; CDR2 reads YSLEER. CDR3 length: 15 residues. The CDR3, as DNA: TGCGCCAGCAGCCAAGACAGGGGAGGGATATACGAGCAGTACTTC. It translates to CASSQDRGGIYEQYF.

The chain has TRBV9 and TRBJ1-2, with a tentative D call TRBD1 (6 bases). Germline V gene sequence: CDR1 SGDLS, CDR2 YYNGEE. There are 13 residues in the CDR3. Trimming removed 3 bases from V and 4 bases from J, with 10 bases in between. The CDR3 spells CASSDQGSYGYTF. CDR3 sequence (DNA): TGTGCCAGCAGCGATCAGGGGTCCTATGGCTACACCTTC.

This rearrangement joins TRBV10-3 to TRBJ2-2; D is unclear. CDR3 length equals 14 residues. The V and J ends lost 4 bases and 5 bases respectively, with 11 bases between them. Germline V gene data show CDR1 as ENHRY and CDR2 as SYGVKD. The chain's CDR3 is CAISGKETTGELFF. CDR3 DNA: TGTGCCATCAGTGGGAAAGAGACTACCGGGGAGCTGTTTTTT.

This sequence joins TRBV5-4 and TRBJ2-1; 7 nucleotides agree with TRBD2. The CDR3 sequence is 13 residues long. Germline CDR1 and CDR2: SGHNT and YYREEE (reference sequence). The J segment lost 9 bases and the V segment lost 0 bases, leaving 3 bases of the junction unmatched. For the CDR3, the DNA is TGTGCCAGCAGCTTGGGGGGGGGTCCTGAGCAGTTCTTC. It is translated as CASSLGGGPEQFF.

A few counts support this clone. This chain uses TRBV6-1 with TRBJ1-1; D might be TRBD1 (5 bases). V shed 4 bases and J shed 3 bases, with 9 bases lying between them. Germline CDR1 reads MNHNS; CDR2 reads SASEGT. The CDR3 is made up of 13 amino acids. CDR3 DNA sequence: TGTGCCAGCAGTGTGGAGGGGTACACTGAAGCTTTCTTT. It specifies CASSVEGYTEAFF.

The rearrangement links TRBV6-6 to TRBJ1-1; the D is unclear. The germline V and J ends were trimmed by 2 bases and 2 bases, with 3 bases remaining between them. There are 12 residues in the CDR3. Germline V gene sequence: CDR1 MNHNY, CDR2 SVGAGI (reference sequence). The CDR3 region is CASSYPNTEAFF. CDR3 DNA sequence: TGTGCCAGCAGTTACCCAAACACTGAAGCTTTCTTT.

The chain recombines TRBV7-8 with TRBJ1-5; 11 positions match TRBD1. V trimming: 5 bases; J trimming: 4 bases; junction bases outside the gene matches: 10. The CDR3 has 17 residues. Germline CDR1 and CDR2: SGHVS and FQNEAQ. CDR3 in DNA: TGTGCCAGCAGCCCAGGGACAGGGGGGGCTACAAATCAGCCCCAGCATTTT. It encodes CASSPGTGGATNQPQHF.

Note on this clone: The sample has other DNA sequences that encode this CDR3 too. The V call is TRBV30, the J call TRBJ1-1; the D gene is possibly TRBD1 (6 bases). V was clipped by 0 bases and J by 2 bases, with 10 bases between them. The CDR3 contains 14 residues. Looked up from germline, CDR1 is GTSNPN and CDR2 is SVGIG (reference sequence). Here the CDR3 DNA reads TGTGCCTGGAGTGTAGGGGGTAGCAACACTGAAGCTTTCTTT. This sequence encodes CAWSVGGSNTEAFF.

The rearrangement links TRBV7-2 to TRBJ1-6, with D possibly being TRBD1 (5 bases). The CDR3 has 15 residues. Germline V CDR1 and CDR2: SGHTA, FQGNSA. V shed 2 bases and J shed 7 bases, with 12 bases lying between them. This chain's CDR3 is CASSLWGGRNSPLHF. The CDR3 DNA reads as TGTGCCAGCAGCTTATGGGGGGGGAGGAATTCACCCCTCCACTTT.

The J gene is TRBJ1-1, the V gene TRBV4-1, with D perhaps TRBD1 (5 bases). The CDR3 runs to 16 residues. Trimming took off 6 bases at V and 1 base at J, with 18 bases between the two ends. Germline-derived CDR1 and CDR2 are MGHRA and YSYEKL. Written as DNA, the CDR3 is TGCGCCAGCAGTTTGCAGGGAAGTGTTCCGAACACTGAAGCTTTCTTT. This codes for CASSLQGSVPNTEAFF.

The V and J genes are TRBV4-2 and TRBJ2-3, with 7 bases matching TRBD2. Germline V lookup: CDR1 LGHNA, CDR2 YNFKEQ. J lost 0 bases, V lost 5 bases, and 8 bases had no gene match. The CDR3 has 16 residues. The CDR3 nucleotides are TGTGCCAGCAGCGGTCTGGCGGGGGACAGCACAGATACGCAGTATTTT. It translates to CASSGLAGDSTDTQYF.